This TCR beta chain was sequenced during a study of blood T cells in healthy people across ages. The V and J ends lost 6 bases and 11 bases respectively, with 25 bases between them. Looked up from germline, CDR1 is DFQATT and CDR2 is SNEGSKA (reference sequence). This CDR3 has 14 amino acids. A second PCR, run for roughly 6 to 11 cycles, used a sample-barcoded 5' primer plus a J-beta primer mix. TCRdb recomputed calls from the 5' RACE reads with MiXCR, one row per CDR3 protein. Found here are approximately 810,000 distinct CDR3 sequences, 36% of them singletons; the top ten hold under 15%. Healthy Caucasian individuals from Russia aged about 6 to 100 served as donors.

The origin of this receptor is a man in his late teens or twenties in good health. Sequencing used blood. The V and J genes are TRBV20-1 and TRBJ2-5, with a weak D call TRBD2 (6 bases). The DNA for the CDR3 is TGCAGTGCCAGGAAGCCGGGGGTATTGGTTGAGCAGTACTTC. It encodes CSARKPGVLVEQYF.